This record looks at one T cell receptor (beta chain) sequence and its context. Participant age was roughly 18 to 90 years, and participants resided in about two dozen US areas. This specimen comes from a study of blood T cell repertoires in COVID-19. Study at large: The United States, Italy and Spain supplied acute and convalescent COVID-19 samples.

Method: immunoSEQ multiplex PCR; TCRdb's copy keeps in-frame clones and lacks some. The table includes approximately 450,000 clones, roughly nine tenths detected once. The sample comprised PBMCs or T cells enriched from blood (not recorded which). The TCR was taken from a man aged 25-40 years who had recovered from COVID-19.

CDR3 bases: TGTGCCACCAGCAGAGGACGGACTGATCAGCCCCAGCATTTT. Protein product: CATSRGRTDQPQHF. The V call is TRBV15, the J call TRBJ1-5; D unclear. Trimming pared 1 base from V and 5 bases from J, leaving 9 bases between. This CDR3 comprises 14 residues. Germline V CDR1 and CDR2: LNHNV, YYDKDF (reference sequence).